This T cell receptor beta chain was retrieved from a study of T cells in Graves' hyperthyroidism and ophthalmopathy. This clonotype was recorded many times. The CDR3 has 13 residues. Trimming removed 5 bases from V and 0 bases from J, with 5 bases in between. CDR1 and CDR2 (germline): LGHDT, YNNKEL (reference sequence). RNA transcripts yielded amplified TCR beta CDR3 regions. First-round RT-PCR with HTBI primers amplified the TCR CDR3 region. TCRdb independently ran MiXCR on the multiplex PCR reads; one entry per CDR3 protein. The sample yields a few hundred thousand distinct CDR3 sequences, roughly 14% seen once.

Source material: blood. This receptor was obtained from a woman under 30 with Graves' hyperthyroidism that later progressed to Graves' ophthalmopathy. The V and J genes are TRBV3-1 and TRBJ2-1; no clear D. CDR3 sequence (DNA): TGTGCCAGCAGCGACGGCTCCTACAATGAGCAGTTCTTC. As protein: CASSDGSYNEQFF.